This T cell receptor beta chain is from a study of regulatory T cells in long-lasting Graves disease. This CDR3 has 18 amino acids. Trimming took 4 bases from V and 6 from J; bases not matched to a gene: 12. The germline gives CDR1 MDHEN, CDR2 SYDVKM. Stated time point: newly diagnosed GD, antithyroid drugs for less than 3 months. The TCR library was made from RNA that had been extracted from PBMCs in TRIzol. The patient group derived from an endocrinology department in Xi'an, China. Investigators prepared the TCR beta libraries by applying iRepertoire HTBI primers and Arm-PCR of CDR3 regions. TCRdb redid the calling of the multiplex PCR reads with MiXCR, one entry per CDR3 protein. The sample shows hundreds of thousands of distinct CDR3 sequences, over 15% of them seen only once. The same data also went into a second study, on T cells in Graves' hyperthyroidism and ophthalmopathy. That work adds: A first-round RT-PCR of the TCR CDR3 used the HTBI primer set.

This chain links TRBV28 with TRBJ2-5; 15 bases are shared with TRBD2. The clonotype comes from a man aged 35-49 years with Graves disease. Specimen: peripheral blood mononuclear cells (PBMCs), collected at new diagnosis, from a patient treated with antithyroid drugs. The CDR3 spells CASSSPGLAGGLGKTQYF. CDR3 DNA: TGTGCCAGCAGTTCCCCCGGACTAGCGGGGGGGCTTGGGAAGACCCAGTACTTC.